Listed here are 27 T cell receptor beta chains from one sample, sequenced in a study of CD8+CD57+ T cells in acquired aplastic anemia. The TCR beta profiling, which covered VDJ combination and CDR3 sequence, was carried out using genomic DNA as the template. TCRdb independently ran MiXCR on the reads; one entry per CDR3 protein. The data show about 420,000 distinct CDR3 sequences, roughly 64% seen once. Sequences were obtained from sorted CD4+, CD8+, or CD8+CD57+ T cells (not recorded which) from PBMCs. The origin of the receptors is a human donor in good health, serving as a control.

CDR3 sequence: CATTRTPGTEQFF. The CDR3 DNA follows: TGTGCCACCACGAGAACACCGGGCACTGAACAGTTCTTC. The chain joins TRBV10-3 to TRBJ2-1, with D hard to call. V lost 10 bases and J lost 13, with 23 bases in between. Germline-derived CDR1 and CDR2 are ENHRY and SYGVKD. This CDR3 is 13 amino acids long.

This chain connects TRBV7-3 to TRBJ2-7; maybe TRBD2 (7 bases). V gave up 5 bases and J gave up 4 bases, with 42 bases separating them. Germline-derived CDR1 and CDR2 are SGHTA and FQGTGA. This CDR3 has 23 amino acids. CDR3 loop: CASSVYQGNTEAFGGSTQYEQYF. The DNA of the CDR3 is TGTGCCAGCAGCGTATATCAGGGGAACACTGAAGCTTTCGGGGGGAGCACCCAATACGAGCAGTACTTC.

The CDR3 protein is CSARGGGDTGELFF. The CDR3, as DNA: TGCAGTGCTAGAGGGGGGGGGGACACCGGGGAGCTGTTTTTT. The genes are TRBV20-1 and TRBJ2-2, with 7 bases aligning to TRBD2. Unmatched junction bases numbered 2, after V lost 1 base and J lost 3 bases. CDR3 size: 14 residues. Germline V CDR1 and CDR2: DFQATT, SNEGSKA (reference sequence).

The chain is built from TRBV12-3 or TRBV12-4 and TRBJ1-6; weak D call: TRBD1 (5 bases). V lost 5 bases and J lost 9, with 20 bases in between. The CDR3 has 16 amino acids. The CDR3 here is CASSLDAGPNGSPLHF. The CDR3 nucleotides read TGTGCCAGCAGTCTAGATGCAGGGCCAAATGGTTCACCCCTCCACTTT.

This clonotype was seen at least ten times. The J gene is TRBJ2-7, the V gene TRBV12-3 or TRBV12-4, with D maybe TRBD1 (5 bases). Between the trimmed V and J ends, which lost 5 bases and 3 bases, there was a span of 20 bases. The CDR3 totals 16 residues. This CDR3 reads CASSQYPLRQGYEQYF. DNA of the CDR3: TGTGCCAGCAGTCAATACCCGCTTAGGCAGGGCTACGAGCAGTACTTC.

With regard to this clonotype: A read error is likely, as this CDR3 ends without the conserved phenylalanine or tryptophan. Because the CDR3's place on the DNA is in doubt, the DNA is left out and the CDR3 is given as listed by TCRdb. V is TRBV7-3 and J is TRBJ1-1. Germline V gene lookup returns CDR1 SGHTA and CDR2 FQGTGA. The CDR3 extends over 13 residues, inclusive of both ends. The CDR3: CASRGRTTTEAIL.

A few counts support this clonotype. V and J are TRBV15 and TRBJ2-1; weak D call: TRBD2 (5 bases). The V and J ends lost 8 bases and 3 bases respectively, with 8 bases between them. Germline CDR1 reads LNHNV; CDR2 reads YYDKDF (reference sequence). This CDR3 has 12 amino acids. The CDR3 loop reads CATGRDYNEQFF. The CDR3 DNA sequence: TGTGCCACCGGCCGGGACTACAATGAGCAGTTCTTC.

This clonotype was seen repeatedly, ten times or more. The V and J genes are TRBV25-1 and TRBJ1-2; D remains ambiguous. Germline assignment: CDR1 MGHDK and CDR2 SYGVNS. Trimming took 1 base from V and 7 from J, leaving 13 bases between them. The CDR3 is 14 residues long. The CDR3 bases are TGTGCCAGCAGTGAATTTGGGTCCGAGGGTGGCTACACCTTC. Translated, it gives CASSEFGSEGGYTF.

As to this clonotype: In this CDR3 the conserved last residue, phenylalanine or tryptophan, is missing, so a read error is likely. Because the CDR3's place on the DNA is in doubt, the DNA is left out and the CDR3 is given as listed by TCRdb. The chain combines TRBV7-8 with TRBJ2-7; the table's TRBD2 call for D was not verified on the DNA. The CDR3 is 9 residues long, ends included. Germline lookup yields CDR1 SGHVS and CDR2 FQNEAQ. The CDR3 sequence is CASSPRVGG.

The gene calls are TRBV7-3 and TRBJ1-3, with TRBD1 identical over 7 bases. Per germline, CDR1 SGHTA and CDR2 FQGTGA. The CDR3 extends over 14 amino acids. V was clipped by 5 bases and J by 8 bases; unmatched bases: 9. The CDR3 loop reads CASSPPRTGYTIYF. In DNA form, the CDR3 reads TGTGCCAGCAGCCCCCCCAGGACAGGCTACACCATATATTTT.

This clonotype showed up many times. J is TRBJ2-5 and V is TRBV11-3; TRBD1 matches at 8 bases. J lost 0 bases, V lost 4 bases, and 1 base had no gene match. This CDR3 contains 14 residues. Germline V gene data show CDR1 as SGHNT and CDR2 as YENEEA. The CDR3 here is CASSSDRDQETQYF. CDR3 nucleotide sequence: TGTGCCAGCAGCTCGGACAGGGACCAAGAGACCCAGTACTTC.

Notes on this clonotype: Mismatch with germline at one junction end may stem from a read error. The genes are TRBV19 and TRBJ2-2; tentative D call: TRBD1 (5 bases). This CDR3 has 17 amino acids. The germline gives CDR1 LNHDA, CDR2 SQIVND (reference sequence). The CDR3 here is CASSIRVLQPKPWDLVF. CDR3 DNA: TGTGCCAGTAGTATCAGGGTATTGCAGCCGAAGCCCTGGGATCTGGTTTTT.

This clonotype occurred a few times. This rearrangement joins TRBV12-3 or TRBV12-4 to TRBJ1-1; no firm D call. The CDR3 has 15 residues. Trimming removed 11 bases from V and 0 bases from J, with 19 bases in between. The CDR3 DNA reads TGTGCCTGTTCCCTCGGGATTCCCATGAACACTGAAGCTTTCTTT. This gives the protein CACSLGIPMNTEAFF.

This clonotype was counted between two and nine times. This clone may be a read error of a much larger clone one base away. For the CDR3, the DNA is TGTGCCAGCAGTAACCGGGACAGGGAGGAGACCCAGTGCTTC. Its translation is CASSNRDREETQCF. J is TRBJ2-5 and V is TRBV2; 9 nucleotides agree with TRBD1. The germline V gene has CDR1 SNHLY and CDR2 FYNNEI. The CDR3 contains 14 residues.

With respect to this clonotype: The junction shows a germline mismatch at one end, possibly a read error. The DNA of the CDR3 is TGTGCCAGCAGCGAAGTGGAGGGCGGAAATGCGCAGTTCTTC. Translating gives CASSEVEGGNAQFF. The rearrangement uses TRBV9 and TRBJ2-1; TRBD2 might be the D (6 bases). This CDR3 comprises 14 residues. The germline gives CDR1 SGDLS, CDR2 YYNGEE. The full variable domain, its missing parts supplied by reference TRBV9 and TRBJ2-1, is DSGVTQTPKHLITATGQRVTLRCSPRSGDLSVYWYQQSLDQGLQFLIQYYNGEERAKGNILERFSAQQFPDLHSELNLSSLELGDSALYFCASSEVEGGNAQFFGPGTRLTVL.

V and J are TRBV2 and TRBJ2-7, with a tentative D call TRBD2 (6 bases). Germline CDR1 is SNHLY and CDR2 is FYNNEI. V gave up 7 bases and J gave up 7 bases, with 23 bases separating them. The CDR3 covers 15 residues. The CDR3 region has the DNA TGTGCCAGCAACCCCGGCGGGGCCGCCTACTATGAGCAGTACTTC. Its translation is CASNPGGAAYYEQYF.

A word on this clonotype: The junction and the germline gene differ at one end; a read error may be behind it. The CDR3 sequence is CASSSTTGWDYEQYF. CDR3 DNA sequence: TGTGCCAGCAGCTCCACGACAGGGTGGGACTACGAGCAGTACTTC. The rearrangement links TRBV5-1 to TRBJ2-7; 7 bases map to TRBD1. Germline CDR1 and CDR2: SGHRS and YFSETQ. CDR3 length: 15 residues.

The chain has TRBV7-2 and TRBJ2-5, with 11 nucleotides matching TRBD2. CDR1 SGHTA and CDR2 FQGNSA come from the germline V gene. Trimming took 3 bases from V and 2 from J; bases not matched to a gene: 11. The CDR3 covers 18 residues. The DNA of the CDR3 is TGTGCCAGCAGCTTTCTAGCGGGGGGTCGAAATGAGCAAGAGACCCAGTACTTC. Amino acid sequence: CASSFLAGGRNEQETQYF.

This clonotype was detected only a few times. V is TRBV12-3 or TRBV12-4 and J is TRBJ1-5; D could derive from TRBD1 or TRBD2 (6 bases each). The last part of the DNA fits TRBJ2-3 better; the J call may be wrong. This CDR3 comprises 14 residues. The CDR3 region is CASRREGGHQPQYF. DNA of the CDR3: TGTGCCAGCAGAAGAGAGGGGGGCCATCAGCCCCAGTATTTT.

In the case of this clonotype: A read error may account for a junction end that differs from germline. This sequence joins TRBV2 and TRBJ1-1; D unclear. From germline, CDR1 is SNHLY and CDR2 FYNNEI. The CDR3 extends over 14 amino acids. CDR3 nucleotide sequence: TGTGCCTGCAGTGATTTGTGGCCGGGCACTGAAGCTTTCTTC. As protein: CACSDLWPGTEAFF.

About this clonotype itself: This CDR3 is missing its conserved last phenylalanine or tryptophan, likely due to a read error. The DNA is left out, because the CDR3 cannot be placed on it with certainty; the CDR3 is given as TCRdb lists it. The rearrangement joins TRBV2 to TRBJ1-4. Germline values: CDR1 SNHLY, CDR2 FYNNEI. Ends included, the CDR3 has 13 residues. CDR3 protein: CATSLVYERLLGP.

The chain uses TRBV10-3 and TRBJ1-1; TRBD1 is a possible D gene (5 bases). The CDR3 spans 17 residues. V lost 10 bases to trimming and J lost 7 bases, with 31 bases between them. In germline, CDR1 is ENHRY, CDR2 SYGVKD. The CDR3 sequence: CATNPRTGETENIEAFF. CDR3 DNA: TGTGCCACCAATCCCCGAACAGGAGAGACGGAGAATATTGAAGCTTTCTTT.

This clonotype was picked up one time. The junction departs from germline at one end; a sequencing error may be responsible. This sequence joins TRBV20-1 and TRBJ2-4, with 8 nucleotides matching TRBD1. The CDR3 loop spans 11 amino acids. Germline V gene lookup returns CDR1 DFQATT and CDR2 SNEGSKA (reference sequence). CDR3 sequence (DNA): TGCAGTGCTAGCGTCCGGGACAGGAAAAACTTC. Amino acid sequence: CSASVRDRKNF.

This chain joins TRBV7-9 and TRBJ1-2, with no clear D. Trimming pared 5 bases from V and 9 bases from J, leaving 13 bases between. CDR3 length: 12 amino acids. The germline V gene has CDR1 SEHNR and CDR2 FQNEAQ (reference sequence). CDR3 sequence: CASSLGPCSYTF. The CDR3, as DNA: TGTGCCAGCAGCCTAGGTCCCTGTAGCTACACCTTC.

This clonotype was seen at least ten times. The genes are TRBV6-1 and TRBJ2-7; possibly TRBD1 for D (6 bases). Germline CDR1 reads MNHNS; CDR2 reads SASEGT. Deletions cut 3 bases from V and 4 bases from J, with 19 bases between. The CDR3 sequence is 16 residues long. The CDR3 region has the DNA TGTGCCAGCAGTGACCTTACAGGGAACCCCCCTTACGAGCAGTACTTC. This translates into CASSDLTGNPPYEQYF.

A remark on this clonotype: One base away lies a much larger clone, so this may be a sequencing read error. As the CDR3 is not closed by the conserved phenylalanine or tryptophan, this likely results from a read error. This chain connects TRBV10-3 to TRBJ2-1, with 9 bases identical to TRBD1. The CDR3 totals 16 residues. Germline lookup yields CDR1 ENHRY and CDR2 SYGVKD. The CDR3 DNA reads as TGTGCCAGCAGTTCTCTCGGGGACAGGGCAGCCAATGAGCAGTTCCTC. Residues: CASSSLGDRAANEQFL.

This clonotype was recorded only once. V is TRBV10-1 and J is TRBJ2-5; 9 bases agree with TRBD1. The last part of the DNA fits TRBJ2-7 better; the J call may be wrong. Germline V gene lookup returns CDR1 WNHNN and CDR2 SYGVQD (reference sequence). The CDR3 runs to 14 residues. The CDR3 here is CASSDPGQGSEQYF. The CDR3 nucleotides are TGCGCCAGCAGCGATCCGGGACAGGGTTCCGAGCAGTACTTC.